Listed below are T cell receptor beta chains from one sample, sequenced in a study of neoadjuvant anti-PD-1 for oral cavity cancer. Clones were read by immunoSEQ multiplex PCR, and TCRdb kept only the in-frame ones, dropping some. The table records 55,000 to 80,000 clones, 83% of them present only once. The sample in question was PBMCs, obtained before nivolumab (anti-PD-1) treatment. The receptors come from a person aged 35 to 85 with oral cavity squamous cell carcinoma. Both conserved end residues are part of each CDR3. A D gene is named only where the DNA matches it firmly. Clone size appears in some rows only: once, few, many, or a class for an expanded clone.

DNA: TGTGCCAGCAGCCGGATCGGGGGGTCCACAGATACGCAGTATTTT; CDR3: CASSRIGGSTDTQYF; D: TRBD2; V: TRBV7-2; J: TRBJ2-3; size: NA
DNA: TGTGCCAGCAGTGAAGCGGGGGGGTTAGAAAAACTGTTTTTT; CDR3: CASSEAGGLEKLFF; D: NA; V: TRBV2; J: TRBJ1-4; size: NA
DNA: TGCGCCAGCTCCCCGGGTGAATGGAACACTGAAGCTTTCTTT; CDR3: CASSPGEWNTEAFF; D: NA; V: TRBV4-1; J: TRBJ1-1; size: few
DNA: TGCGCCAGCAGCTACGGGCCCGTCACTGAAGCTTTCTTT; CDR3: CASSYGPVTEAFF; D: NA; V: TRBV5-1; J: TRBJ1-1; size: NA
DNA: TGTGCCAGCAGCTTGTTAGGGGGACGCAAAAACATTCAGTACTTC; CDR3: CASSLLGGRKNIQYF; D: NA; V: TRBV5-4; J: TRBJ2-4; size: NA
DNA: TGTGCCAGCAGGCCGGGCCCAGGGAAGACCCAGTACTTC; CDR3: CASRPGPGKTQYF; D: NA; V: TRBV6-5; J: TRBJ2-5; size: NA
DNA: TGTGCCAGCAGCGCAGGAACCGGGGAGCTGTTTTTT; CDR3: CASSAGTGELFF; D: NA; V: TRBV6-4; J: TRBJ2-2; size: NA
DNA: TGTGCCAGCAGCTTACCTGGACAGTTTGGCACAGATACGCAGTATTTT; CDR3: CASSLPGQFGTDTQYF; D: NA; V: TRBV7-3; J: TRBJ2-3; size: NA
DNA: TGCAGCGGGCTAGGGCTCGGGGTCGAGACCCAGTACTTC; CDR3: CSGLGLGVETQYF; D: NA; V: TRBV29-1; J: TRBJ2-5; size: once
DNA: TGTGCCAGCAGCACGGGACTAGCGGGGGGGATGAGCTCCTACAATGAGCAGTTCTTC; CDR3: CASSTGLAGGMSSYNEQFF; D: TRBD2; V: TRBV5-8; J: TRBJ2-1; size: once
DNA: TGCGCCAGCAGTGACCGGGACAGGGGATCAGATACGCAGTATTTT; CDR3: CASSDRDRGSDTQYF; D: TRBD1; V: TRBV10-2; J: TRBJ2-3; size: once
DNA: TGTGCCAGCAGTCCCGGCGGGGGCGAGCAGTACTTC; CDR3: CASSPGGGEQYF; D: TRBD2; V: TRBV6-5; J: TRBJ2-7; size: NA
DNA: TGTGCCAGCAGCTTAGGAACTTCAAATCAGCCCCAGCATTTT; CDR3: CASSLGTSNQPQHF; D: NA; V: TRBV11-2; J: TRBJ1-5; size: few
DNA: TGCGCCAGCAGCCAAGCCCCAGCAGCACCCTACGAGCAGTACTTC; CDR3: CASSQAPAAPYEQYF; D: NA; V: TRBV4-1; J: TRBJ2-7; size: once
DNA: TGTGCCAGTAGTCTGATCGCCGGTGGGGGAGGGAACTATGGCTACACCTTC; CDR3: CASSLIAGGGGNYGYTF; D: NA; V: TRBV19; J: TRBJ1-2; size: NA
DNA: TGTGCCAGCAGCCACGGGGGTATTGAGACCCAGTACTTC; CDR3: CASSHGGIETQYF; D: NA; V: TRBV5-6; J: TRBJ2-5; size: NA
DNA: TGTGCCACCAGCAGAGCGAGGCAGGGCGCCTACAATGAGCAGTTCTTC; CDR3: CATSRARQGAYNEQFF; D: NA; V: TRBV15; J: TRBJ2-1; size: NA
DNA: TGCGCCAGCAGAAGGGACAGCACAGATACGCAGTATTTT; CDR3: CASRRDSTDTQYF; D: NA; V: TRBV10-1; J: TRBJ2-3; size: NA
DNA: TGTGCCAGCAGCCCACAGGGGACTCAGCCCCAGCATTTT; CDR3: CASSPQGTQPQHF; D: TRBD1; V: TRBV7-8; J: TRBJ1-5; size: NA
DNA: TGTGCCAGTAGTAAACCGGGACGACTTTCGGGGGAGCAGTACTTC; CDR3: CASSKPGRLSGEQYF; D: NA; V: TRBV19; J: TRBJ2-7; size: NA
DNA: TGTGCCAGCCACCCGGGACAGTGGAATGAAAAACTGTTTTTT; CDR3: CASHPGQWNEKLFF; D: TRBD1; V: TRBV2; J: TRBJ1-4; size: few
DNA: TGCGCCAGCAGCGGGGCGAGGGGGTATAGCAATCAGCCCCAGCATTTT; CDR3: CASSGARGYSNQPQHF; D: NA; V: TRBV4-1; J: TRBJ1-5; size: few
DNA: TGTGCCAGCAGGTATACAGGACTAGCGATTGACACAGATACGCAGTATTTT; CDR3: CASRYTGLAIDTDTQYF; D: TRBD2; V: TRBV2; J: TRBJ2-3; size: NA
DNA: TGTGCCACCAGCAGAGATCGGGGAAGGGGGCAGTTCTTC; CDR3: CATSRDRGRGQFF; D: NA; V: TRBV15; J: TRBJ2-1; size: NA
DNA: TGCGCCAGCAGTGTTACTAGCGGGATTGATACGCAGTATTTT; CDR3: CASSVTSGIDTQYF; D: TRBD2; V: TRBV10-2; J: TRBJ2-3; size: NA
DNA: TGTGCCAGCAGTTTATCGATGGGACGGATCATCAATGAGCAGTTCTTC; CDR3: CASSLSMGRIINEQFF; D: NA; V: TRBV27; J: TRBJ2-1; size: once
DNA: TGTGCCAGCAGTGCCCTTTTTACAGCTAACTATGGCTACACCTTC; CDR3: CASSALFTANYGYTF; D: NA; V: TRBV6-1; J: TRBJ1-2; size: NA
DNA: TGTGCCAGCAGCTCAATGGGCTATGGCTACACCTTC; CDR3: CASSSMGYGYTF; D: NA; V: TRBV11-1; J: TRBJ1-2; size: NA
DNA: TGTGCCAGCAACTTTGATCCTGGAACAGAAACGCAGTATTTT; CDR3: CASNFDPGTETQYF; D: NA; V: TRBV5-5; J: TRBJ2-3; size: NA
DNA: TGTGCCAGCAGCCCTGGGCCTAAAGGGGGAGATACGCAGTATTTT; CDR3: CASSPGPKGGDTQYF; D: NA; V: TRBV6-1; J: TRBJ2-3; size: NA
DNA: TGTGCCAGCAGCGCACAGGGCAATCAGCCCCAGCATTTT; CDR3: CASSAQGNQPQHF; D: NA; V: TRBV7-9; J: TRBJ1-5; size: few
DNA: TGTGCCAGCAGCCAGGGTTACAACACCGGGGAGCTGTTTTTT; CDR3: CASSQGYNTGELFF; D: NA; V: TRBV11-2; J: TRBJ2-2; size: NA
DNA: TGTGCCAGCAGTTTGGCTACCTCTGGAAACACCATATATTTT; CDR3: CASSLATSGNTIYF; D: NA; V: TRBV28; J: TRBJ1-3; size: once
DNA: TGTGCCAGCAGTTACGGGACAGGTTCGCGAGAGCAGTACTTC; CDR3: CASSYGTGSREQYF; D: TRBD1; V: TRBV7-9; J: TRBJ2-7; size: NA
DNA: TGTGCCAGCAGCTCCCGATTAGACAGGGGGCGACATGGCTACACCTTC; CDR3: CASSSRLDRGRHGYTF; D: TRBD1; V: TRBV7-8; J: TRBJ1-2; size: few
DNA: TGTGCCAGCAGTTTACTAGCGGAGGGGGGTACGCAGTATTTT; CDR3: CASSLLAEGGTQYF; D: TRBD2; V: TRBV9; J: TRBJ2-3; size: NA
DNA: TGTGCCAGTAGTATCTATGCCTCCTACGAGCAGTACTTC; CDR3: CASSIYASYEQYF; D: NA; V: TRBV19; J: TRBJ2-7; size: once
DNA: TGTGCCAGTACTAGCGGGGGCCATACCTACAATGAGCAGTTCTTC; CDR3: CASTSGGHTYNEQFF; D: TRBD2; V: TRBV9; J: TRBJ2-1; size: few
DNA: TGCGCCAGCACTCGGGGGCAAGCAGATACGCAGTATTTT; CDR3: CASTRGQADTQYF; D: NA; V: TRBV10-2; J: TRBJ2-3; size: medium-sized
DNA: TGTGCCAGCTGGGGGTCCAACTATGGCTACACCTTC; CDR3: CASWGSNYGYTF; D: NA; V: TRBV27; J: TRBJ1-2; size: NA